This TCR beta chain was recorded in a study of T cell repertoires in breast cancer. Trimming removed 5 bases from V and 2 bases from J, with 13 bases in between. The CDR3 loop spans 14 amino acids. Germline-derived CDR1 and CDR2 are SGHTA and FQGNSA. Unpaired genes were suppressed by blocking oligonucleotides during a second nested PCR. TCRdb re-derived calls from the emulsion pairing reads in MiXCR, one entry per CDR3 protein. This repertoire shows roughly 40,000 distinct CDR3 sequences, about 50% found once; its top ten account for approximately 60%. An expanded emulsion RT-PCR with primers for all TCR V genes paired CD8+ T cell chains.

This chain uses TRBV7-2 with TRBJ2-7; D possibly corresponds to TRBD2 (6 bases). Sequencing was performed on CD8+ T cells. This receptor was obtained from a pool of human donors with breast cancer or a healthy control (not recorded which). CDR3 DNA: TGTGCCAGCAGCGCGAAGGGAGGCCCCTACGAGCAGTACTTC. It codes for CASSAKGGPYEQYF.